The clone carrying this T cell receptor (beta chain) was recorded only once. Additional DNA sequences in this sample encode the identical CDR3. CD45RO negativity and positive selection for CCR7 defined naive CD8 cells, a population that excluded terminally differentiated effector memory CD45RA+ cells. The assay was immunoSEQ multiplex PCR, and TCRdb's table has in-frame clones only and misses some. This sample has 1.5 million to 2.5 million clones, with approximately 95% found just once. The CDR3 runs to 12 residues. Germline V gives CDR1 SEHNR, CDR2 FQNEAQ (reference sequence). Trimming took off 1 base at V and 6 bases at J, with 4 bases between the two ends. This sample is drawn from a study of shared clonotypes between healthy human individuals.

Specimen: naive CD8+ T cells sorted from blood. The chain recombines TRBV7-9 with TRBJ1-5; D not certain. This TCR derives from a man younger than 35 in good health. The CDR3 region is CASSLDSQPQHF. CDR3 coding DNA: TGTGCCAGCAGCTTAGACAGTCAGCCCCAGCATTTT.